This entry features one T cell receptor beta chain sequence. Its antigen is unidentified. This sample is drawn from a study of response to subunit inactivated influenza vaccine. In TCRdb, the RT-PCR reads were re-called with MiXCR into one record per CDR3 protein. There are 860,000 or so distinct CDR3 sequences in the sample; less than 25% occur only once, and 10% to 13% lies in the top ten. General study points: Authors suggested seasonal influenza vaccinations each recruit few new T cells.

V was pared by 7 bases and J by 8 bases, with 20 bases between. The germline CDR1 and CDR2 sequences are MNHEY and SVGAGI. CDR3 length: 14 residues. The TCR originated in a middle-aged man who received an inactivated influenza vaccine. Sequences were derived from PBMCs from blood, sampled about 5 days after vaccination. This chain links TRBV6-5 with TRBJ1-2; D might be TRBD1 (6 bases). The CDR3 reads CASIMDRVSGGYTF. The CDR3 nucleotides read TGTGCCAGCATTATGGACAGAGTTTCTGGGGGCTACACCTTC.